This entry concerns a single TCR beta chain. The V segment lost 3 bases and the J segment 2 bases; nucleotides outside the gene matches: 12. The CDR3 contains 17 residues. These data belong to a study of technical replicates of blood from a handful of donors. TCRdb's copy holds only in-frame clones and misses some; the assay was immunoSEQ multiplex PCR. The sample shows 13,000 to 15,000 clones, around 81% of them seen only once. The genes are TRBV23-1 and TRBJ2-7; TRBD2 agrees at 8 bases. TRBV23-1 is classed as an ORF, of uncertain function. The source of this sequence is a human donor in good health. Material: PBMCs. The CDR3 loop is CASSQYRERGNTYEQYF. The CDR3 nucleotides read TGCGCCAGCAGTCAGTACAGGGAGCGGGGGAATACCTACGAGCAGTACTTC.